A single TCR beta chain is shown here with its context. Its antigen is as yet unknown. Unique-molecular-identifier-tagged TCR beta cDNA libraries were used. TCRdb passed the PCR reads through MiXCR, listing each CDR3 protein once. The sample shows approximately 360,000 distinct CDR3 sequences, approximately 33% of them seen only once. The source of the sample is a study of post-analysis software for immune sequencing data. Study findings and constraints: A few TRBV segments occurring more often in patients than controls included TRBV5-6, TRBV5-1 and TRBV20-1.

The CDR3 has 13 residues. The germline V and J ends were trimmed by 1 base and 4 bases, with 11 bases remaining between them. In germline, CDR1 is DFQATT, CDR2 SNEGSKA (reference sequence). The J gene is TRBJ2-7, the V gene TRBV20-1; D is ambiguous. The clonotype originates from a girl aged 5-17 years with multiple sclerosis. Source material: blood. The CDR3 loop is CSARGEQNYEQYF. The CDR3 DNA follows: TGCAGTGCTAGAGGGGAACAGAATTACGAGCAGTACTTC.